The clone carrying this T cell receptor beta chain was recorded only once. The antigen remains undetermined. This record belongs to a study of T cells in localized non-small cell lung cancer. Some clones are missing from TCRdb's copy, which holds only in-frame ones; the method was immunoSEQ multiplex PCR. The table records about 59,000 clones, roughly 90% of them present only once. General study results and limits: Greater T cell density in blood accompanied longer overall survival. The greatest T cell clonality was found in uninvolved adjacent lung (higher than in tumor). Multi-region tumor sequencing was not done, so intratumor heterogeneity could not be excluded. A median around 57 of the top 100 tumor clones appeared in adjacent lung.

The specimen was peripheral blood, collected before any cancer treatment. The clonotype was recovered from a man between 40 and 75 years old with stage I squamous cell lung carcinoma.

The CDR3: CASSSFAQARGQPQHF. The CDR3 DNA is TGTGCCAGCTCATCCTTCGCACAGGCGAGGGGTCAGCCCCAGCATTTT. The chain is built from TRBV18 and TRBJ1-5; D possibly corresponds to TRBD1 (5 bases). Looked up from germline, CDR1 is KGHSH and CDR2 is LQKENI. This CDR3 has 16 amino acids. Trimming left V 5 bases short and J 6 bases short, with 20 bases between.